This T cell receptor (beta chain) was captured in a study of blood T cell repertoires in COVID-19. The CDR3 loop spans 13 amino acids. CDR1 and CDR2 from the germline V gene are SGDLS and YYNGEE. The V and J ends lost 1 base and 6 bases respectively, with 11 bases between them. The method was immunoSEQ multiplex PCR; TCRdb's version includes in-frame clones alone and lacks a portion of them. The table includes about 210,000 clones, 88% detected once. V and J are TRBV9 and TRBJ2-7; TRBD2 might be the D (5 bases). This TCR derives from a man aged 18 to 35 with active or convalescent COVID-19. The source material was peripheral blood. CDR3 sequence (DNA): TGTGCCAGCAGCGTATTCGGGGAAGGCGAGCAGTACTTC. Encoded protein: CASSVFGEGEQYF.